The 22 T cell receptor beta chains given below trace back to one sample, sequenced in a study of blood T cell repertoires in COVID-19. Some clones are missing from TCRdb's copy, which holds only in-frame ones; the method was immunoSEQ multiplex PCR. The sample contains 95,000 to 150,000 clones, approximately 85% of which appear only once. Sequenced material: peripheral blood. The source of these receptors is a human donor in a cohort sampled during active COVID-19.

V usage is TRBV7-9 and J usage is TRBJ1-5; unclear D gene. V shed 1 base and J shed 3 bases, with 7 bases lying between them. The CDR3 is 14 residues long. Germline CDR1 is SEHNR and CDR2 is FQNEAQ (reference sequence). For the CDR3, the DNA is TGTGCCAGCAGCTTAGGAGGTGACAATCAGCCCCAGCATTTT. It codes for CASSLGGDNQPQHF.

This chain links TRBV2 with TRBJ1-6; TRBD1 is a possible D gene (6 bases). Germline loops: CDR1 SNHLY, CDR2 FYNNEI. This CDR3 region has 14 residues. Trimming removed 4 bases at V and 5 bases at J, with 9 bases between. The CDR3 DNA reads TGTGCCAGCAGTGCCAGGGGTGATAATTCACCCCTCCACTTT. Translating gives CASSARGDNSPLHF.

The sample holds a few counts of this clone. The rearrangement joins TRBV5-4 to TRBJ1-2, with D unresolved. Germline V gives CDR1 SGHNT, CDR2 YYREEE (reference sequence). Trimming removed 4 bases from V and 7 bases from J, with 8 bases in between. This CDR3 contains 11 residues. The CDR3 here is CASSGPGGYTF. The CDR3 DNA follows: TGTGCCAGCAGCGGCCCGGGTGGCTACACCTTC.

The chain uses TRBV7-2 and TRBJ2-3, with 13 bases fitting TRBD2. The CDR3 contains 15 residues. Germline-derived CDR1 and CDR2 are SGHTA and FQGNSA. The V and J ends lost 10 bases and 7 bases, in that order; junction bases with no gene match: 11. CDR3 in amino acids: CATSTSGGPGYTQYF. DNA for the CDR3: TGTGCCACCTCGACTAGCGGGGGGCCGGGATATACGCAGTATTTT.

This chain's CDR3 is CASRSTRTRTDTQYF. DNA for the CDR3: TGTGCCAGTAGATCCACTAGGACCCGCACAGATACGCAGTATTTT. This chain links TRBV19 with TRBJ2-3, with D possibly matching TRBD2 (5 bases). V dropped 6 bases and J dropped 1 base, with 14 bases sitting between them. The CDR3 runs 15 residues. Germline CDR1 LNHDA, CDR2 SQIVND (reference sequence).

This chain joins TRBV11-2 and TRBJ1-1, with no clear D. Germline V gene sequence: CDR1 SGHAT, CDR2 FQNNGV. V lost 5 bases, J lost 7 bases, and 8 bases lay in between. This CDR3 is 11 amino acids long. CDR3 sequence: CASSATVEAFF. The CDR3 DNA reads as TGTGCCAGCAGCGCCACGGTTGAAGCTTTCTTT.

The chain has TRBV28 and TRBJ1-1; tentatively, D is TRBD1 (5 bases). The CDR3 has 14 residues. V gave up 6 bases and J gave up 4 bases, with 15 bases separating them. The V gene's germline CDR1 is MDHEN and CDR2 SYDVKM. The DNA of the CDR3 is TGTGCCAGCAGCCCACCGGGGGTTGGCACTGAAGCTTTCTTT. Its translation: CASSPPGVGTEAFF.

For the CDR3, the DNA is TGTGCCACCAGCAGAGAGAAAATCGGCTATGGCTACACCTTC. It specifies CATSREKIGYGYTF. This sequence joins TRBV15 and TRBJ1-2; no clear D. CDR1 is LNHNV, CDR2 YYDKDF, per germline (reference sequence). The CDR3 covers 14 residues. The ends were cut back, 0 bases at V and 4 bases at J, with 9 bases in the middle. Together with reference TRBV15 and TRBJ1-2, the CDR3 gives the full variable domain: DAMVIQNPRYQVTQFGKPVTLSCSQTLNHNVMYWYQQKSSQAPKLLFHYYDKDFNNEADTPDNFQSRRPNTSFCFLDIRSPGLGDTAMYLCATSREKIGYGYTFGSGTRLTVV.

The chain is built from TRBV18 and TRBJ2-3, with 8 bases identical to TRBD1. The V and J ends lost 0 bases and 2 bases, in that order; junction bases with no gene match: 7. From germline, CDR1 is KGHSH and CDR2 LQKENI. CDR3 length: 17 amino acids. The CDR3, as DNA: TGTGCCAGCTCACCACCGGCCTCAGGGGGCCCCACAGATACGCAGTATTTT. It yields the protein CASSPPASGGPTDTQYF. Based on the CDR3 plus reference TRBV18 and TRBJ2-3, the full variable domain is NAGVMQNPRHLVRRRGQEARLRCSPMKGHSHVYWYRQLPEEGLKFMVYLQKENIIDESGMPKERFSAEFPKEGPSILRIQQVVRGDSAAYFCASSPPASGGPTDTQYFGPGTRLTVL.

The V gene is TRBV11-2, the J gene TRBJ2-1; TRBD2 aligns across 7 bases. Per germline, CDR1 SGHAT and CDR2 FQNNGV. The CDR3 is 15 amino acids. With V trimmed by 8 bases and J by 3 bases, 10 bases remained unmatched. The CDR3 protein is CASAPSGAYYNEQFF. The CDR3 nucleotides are TGTGCCAGCGCCCCGAGCGGGGCGTACTACAATGAGCAGTTCTTC.

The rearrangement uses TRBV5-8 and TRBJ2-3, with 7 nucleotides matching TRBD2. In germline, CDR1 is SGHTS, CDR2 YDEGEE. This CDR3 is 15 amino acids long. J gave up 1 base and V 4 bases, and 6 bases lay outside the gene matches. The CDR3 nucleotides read TGTGCCAGCAGCGTGCGGGGGACCGGCACAGATACGCAGTATTTT. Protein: CASSVRGTGTDTQYF.

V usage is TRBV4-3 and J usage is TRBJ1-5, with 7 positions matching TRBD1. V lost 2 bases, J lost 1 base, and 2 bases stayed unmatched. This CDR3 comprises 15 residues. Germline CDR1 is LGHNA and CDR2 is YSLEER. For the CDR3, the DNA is TGCGCCAGCAGCCAAAACAGGGGAAGCAATCAGCCCCAGCATTTT. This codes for CASSQNRGSNQPQHF.

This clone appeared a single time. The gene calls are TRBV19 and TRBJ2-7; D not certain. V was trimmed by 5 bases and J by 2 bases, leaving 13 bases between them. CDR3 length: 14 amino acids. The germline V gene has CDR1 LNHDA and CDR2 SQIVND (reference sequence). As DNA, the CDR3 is TGTGCCAGTAGTCCCTCGGCGGCCACCTACGAGCAGTACTTC. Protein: CASSPSAATYEQYF.

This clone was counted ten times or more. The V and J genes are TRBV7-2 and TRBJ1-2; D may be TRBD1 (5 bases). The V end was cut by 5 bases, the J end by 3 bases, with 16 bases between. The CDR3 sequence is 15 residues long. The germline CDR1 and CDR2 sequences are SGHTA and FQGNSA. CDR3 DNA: TGTGCCAGCAGCACCATCGGGGGTCTGGACTATGGCTACACCTTC. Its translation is CASSTIGGLDYGYTF.

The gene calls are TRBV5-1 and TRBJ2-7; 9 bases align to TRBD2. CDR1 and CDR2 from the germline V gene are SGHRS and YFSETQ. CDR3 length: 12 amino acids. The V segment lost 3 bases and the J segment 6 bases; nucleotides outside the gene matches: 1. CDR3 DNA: TGCGCCAGCAGCTCTAGCGGGGTCGAGCAGTACTTC. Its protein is CASSSSGVEQYF.

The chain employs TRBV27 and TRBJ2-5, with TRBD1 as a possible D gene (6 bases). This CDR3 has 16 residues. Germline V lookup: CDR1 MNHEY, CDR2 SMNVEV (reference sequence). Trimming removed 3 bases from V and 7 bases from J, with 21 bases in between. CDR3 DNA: TGTGCCAGCAGTTTCGTAAGACAGGTCCGGGGTGGGACCCAGTACTTC. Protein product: CASSFVRQVRGGTQYF.

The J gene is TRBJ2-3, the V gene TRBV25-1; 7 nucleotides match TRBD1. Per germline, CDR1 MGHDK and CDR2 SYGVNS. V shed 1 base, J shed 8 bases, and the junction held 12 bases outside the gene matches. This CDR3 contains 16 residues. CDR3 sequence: CASSEFGTGVRGTQYF. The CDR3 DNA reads TGTGCCAGCAGTGAATTCGGCACAGGGGTAAGGGGTACGCAGTATTTT.

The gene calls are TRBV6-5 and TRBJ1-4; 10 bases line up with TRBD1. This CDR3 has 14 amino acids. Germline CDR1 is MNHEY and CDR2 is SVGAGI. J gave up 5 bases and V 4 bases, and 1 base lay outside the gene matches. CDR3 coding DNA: TGTGCCAGCAGTTGGGGACAGGGGAATGAAAAACTGTTTTTT. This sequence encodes CASSWGQGNEKLFF.

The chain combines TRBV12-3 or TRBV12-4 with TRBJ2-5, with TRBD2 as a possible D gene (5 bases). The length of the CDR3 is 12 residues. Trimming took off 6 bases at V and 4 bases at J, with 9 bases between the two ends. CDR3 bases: TGTGCCAGCAGCCCCGGAGGAGAGACCCAGTACTTC. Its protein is CASSPGGETQYF.

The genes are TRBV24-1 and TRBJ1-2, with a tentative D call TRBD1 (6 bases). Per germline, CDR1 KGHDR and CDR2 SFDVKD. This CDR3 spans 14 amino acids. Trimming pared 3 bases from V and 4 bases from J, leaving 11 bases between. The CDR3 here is CATSDEGQSYGYTF. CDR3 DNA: TGTGCCACCAGTGATGAAGGACAGTCCTATGGCTACACCTTC.

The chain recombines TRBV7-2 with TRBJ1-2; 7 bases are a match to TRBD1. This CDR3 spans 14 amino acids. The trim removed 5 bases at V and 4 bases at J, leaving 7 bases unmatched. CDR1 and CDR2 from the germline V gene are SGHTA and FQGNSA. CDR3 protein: CASSPGTASYGYTF. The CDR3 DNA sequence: TGTGCCAGCAGCCCAGGGACAGCTTCCTATGGCTACACCTTC.

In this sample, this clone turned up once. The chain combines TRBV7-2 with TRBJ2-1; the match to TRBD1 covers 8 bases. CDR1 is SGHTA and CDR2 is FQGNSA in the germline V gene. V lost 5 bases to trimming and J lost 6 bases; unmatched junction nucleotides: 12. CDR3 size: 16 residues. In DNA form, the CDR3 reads TGTGCCAGCAGCCCCGCGGGACAGGTGCCTTTCAATGAGCAGTTCTTC. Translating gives CASSPAGQVPFNEQFF.